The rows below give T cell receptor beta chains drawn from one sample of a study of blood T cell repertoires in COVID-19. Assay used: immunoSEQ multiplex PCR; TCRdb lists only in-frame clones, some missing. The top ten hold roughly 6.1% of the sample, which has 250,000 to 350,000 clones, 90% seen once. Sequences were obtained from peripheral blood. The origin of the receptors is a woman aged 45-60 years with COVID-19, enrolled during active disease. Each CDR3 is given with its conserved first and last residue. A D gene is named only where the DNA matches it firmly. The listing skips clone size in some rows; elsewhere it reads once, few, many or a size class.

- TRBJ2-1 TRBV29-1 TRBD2 TGCAGCGTTTATGGACTAGCGGGAGGGCGCTACAATGAGCAGTTCTTC CSVYGLAGGRYNEQFF
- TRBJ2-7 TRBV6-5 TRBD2 TGTGCCACCCCGGGACTAGCGGGGGCACGGGAGCAGTACTTC CATPGLAGAREQYF
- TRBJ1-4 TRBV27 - TGTGCCAGCAGTTCGAACTTGGGGAGGACTAATGAAAAACTGTTTTTT CASSSNLGRTNEKLFF
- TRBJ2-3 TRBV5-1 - TGCGCCAGCAGCTTGAGCCCCGCGGATACGCAGTATTTT CASSLSPADTQYF
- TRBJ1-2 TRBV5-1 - TGCGCCAGCAGCTTTAGTTCACAGGGAGACTATGGCTACACCTTC CASSFSSQGDYGYTF
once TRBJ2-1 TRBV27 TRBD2 TGTGCCAGCAGTCGCGGGAGCTCCTACAATGAGCAGTTCTTC CASSRGSSYNEQFF
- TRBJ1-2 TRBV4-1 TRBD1 TGCGCCAGCAGCACCGTGAGCCAGGGGGCTAATGGCTACACCTTC CASSTVSQGANGYTF
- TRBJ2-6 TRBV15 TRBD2 TGTGCCACCAGGGACCGACTAGCGGGAGACACCCTCGGGGCCAACGTCCTGACTTTC CATRDRLAGDTLGANVLTF
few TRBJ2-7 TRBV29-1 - TGCAGCGTTGATATTAGGGGGACCGAGCAGTACTTC CSVDIRGTEQYF
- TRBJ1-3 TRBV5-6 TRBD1 TGTGCCAGCAGCCCGGAACAGGGGTGGATTGCGGGAGGAAACACCATATATTTT CASSPEQGWIAGGNTIYF
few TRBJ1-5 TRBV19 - TGTGCCAGTAGGGTCGAGGCAAACAATCAGCCCCAGCATTTT CASRVEANNQPQHF
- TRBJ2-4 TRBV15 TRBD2 TGTGCCACCAGCAGAGATACGGGAGGGAGAAACATTCAGTACTTC CATSRDTGGRNIQYF
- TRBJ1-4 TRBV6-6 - TGTGCCAGCAGAAACCCACGCAACAGGAATGAAAAACTGTTTTTT CASRNPRNRNEKLFF
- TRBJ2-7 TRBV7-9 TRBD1 TGTGCCAGCAGCTTAGGCTACACCCCCGGGACAGGGCATGACGAGCAGTACTTC CASSLGYTPGTGHDEQYF
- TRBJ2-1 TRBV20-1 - TGCAGTGCTAGAGATCTCGAGTTTCGGTTCTTC CSARDLEFRFF
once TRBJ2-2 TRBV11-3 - TGTGCCAGCAGCTCCAGGGTAGGGGAGCTGTTTTTT CASSSRVGELFF
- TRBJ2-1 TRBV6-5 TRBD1 TGTGCCAGCAGGCGGACAGGGATGTCCTACAATGAGCAGTTCTTC CASRRTGMSYNEQFF
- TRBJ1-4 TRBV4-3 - TGCGCCAGCAGCCTGAACACAGGTATCTTTGTAGAAAAACTGTTTTTT CASSLNTGIFVEKLFF
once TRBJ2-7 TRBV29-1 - TGCAGCGTGTTGGGAGGCCGGGCCTACGAGCAGTACTTC CSVLGGRAYEQYF
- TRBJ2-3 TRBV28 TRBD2 TGTGCCAGCAGTTTGCTCGGGAGGACAGATACGCAGTATTTT CASSLLGRTDTQYF
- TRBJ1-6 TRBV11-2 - TGTGCCAGCAGCTTAGGCAGGGCGAGCTCCTATAATTCACCCCTCCACTTT CASSLGRASSYNSPLHF
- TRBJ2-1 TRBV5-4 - TGTGCCAGCAGCGATAAAACAGGGAGAACTGAGCAGTTCTTC CASSDKTGRTEQFF
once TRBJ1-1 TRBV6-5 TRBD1 TGTGCCAGCAGGGGACAGTACACTGAAGCTTTCTTT CASRGQYTEAFF